This TCR beta chain was sequenced in a study of molecular identifiers for immune sequencing clone quantification. Overall study findings and caveats: Clones of above 20 RNA copies carried over 99% of effector molecules; in naive cells they carried under 1%. Detection of one spiked Jurkat cell's TCR RNA reportedly worked in 1 million or so naive cells.

In preparing bulk TCR libraries, previously described methods and listed TCR primers were used. TCRdb fed the PCR reads into MiXCR, producing one record per CDR3 protein. The sample lists about 640,000 distinct CDR3 sequences, less than 20% occurring once. On this clonotype itself: Its antigen is not identified.

Based on a CD8+CD4-CCR7+CD45RA+ profile, naive CD8 T cells were sorted. Germline lookup yields CDR1 DFQATT and CDR2 SNEGSKA (reference sequence). Trimming took 1 base from V and 7 from J; bases not matched to a gene: 12. The CDR3 is 16 residues long. The chain combines TRBV20-1 with TRBJ1-1; 10 bases are shared with TRBD1. The TCR was taken from a human donor in good health. Some libraries in this study had Jurkat cell RNA spiked in. The sample taken for sequencing was naive CD8+ T cells from blood, with Jurkat cell RNA spiked in. Subset in this sample: FACS-sorted CD8+CD4-CCR7+CD45RA+ naive T cells. The CDR3 region has the DNA TGCAGTGCTAGAGGGAACTGGTTGGGACAGGGGCTTGAAGCTTTCTTT. Translation: CSARGNWLGQGLEAFF.